Sequencing of this TCR beta chain was carried out in a study of cytomegalovirus exposure and HLA in healthy donors (dated by TCRdb to 2016 to 2017). Turning to the overall study: According to an earlier analysis of around 600 of the donors, some 180 million T cells yielded roughly 100 million unique TCR beta sequences and roughly 280 Gb of sequence data. The number of typed donors differed by locus: roughly 620-640 for A, B, C, DRB1 and DQB1; 500 to 550 for DQA1; about 600 for DPA1; and 450 to 480 for DPB1. In the later analysis, no new phenotypic data were used to find candidate immune exposures; instead, reliance was placed on TCR beta sequences and their occurrence across donors. The study was designed to test whether signatures of past pathogen exposure could be identified by cataloging public T cell receptors. On average, roughly 250,000 unique TCR beta nucleotide sequences were sequenced per donor among a few hundred genotyped donors of the cohort, with roughly 19% of those sequences being non-productive. High-throughput TCR immunosequencing, statistical association of individual TCRs with disease status, and machine learning were combined to predict cytomegalovirus infection status. Among the roughly 380 genotyped donors, around 79% belonged to the genetic ancestry cluster associated with self-reported Caucasian donors. Because of strong linkage in the cohort, roughly five DR-DQ haplotypes were treated as single units for association and clustering. An early release that covered fewer than 750 HLA-typed donors contained approximately 300 gigabases of sequencing data and approximately 85 million unique TCR sequences. The study profiled the T cell repertoires of 666 subjects by immunosequencing and related them to cytomegalovirus serostatus. Donor age, sex, ethnicity and CMV serostatus were collected together with the repertoire data. An earlier analysis of fewer than 700 of the donors applied high-throughput TCR beta sequencing to assess whether each TCR beta V gene segment acted as functional or pseudogenic. In addition to the first cohort of several hundred subjects, a separate validation cohort of approximately 130 different subjects was used. A later analysis re-analyzed previously published TCR beta repertoires from 660 or so donors and added high-resolution HLA genotyping to study TCR occurrence patterns. All discovery cohort repertoires had been generated on a single sequencing platform. HLA typing included class I and class II loci at four-digit resolution. A later genetic analysis used genome-wide SNP genotypes for about three fifths of the 666 donors, treating that subset as a discovery cohort. General study outcomes and caveats: In a later genetic analysis, a missense DCLRE1C variant was associated with V-gene and J-gene trimming of TCR beta chains, and the association was replicated in an independent cohort. A later analysis reported that several top co-occurrence clusters appeared linked to parvovirus B19, influenza, CMV and Epstein-Barr virus. In vitro tests confirmed that three of the cytomegalovirus-associated TCR beta chains recognize cytomegalovirus antigens. Because HLA typing was missing for some donors at each locus, association tests included only the typed subset. In both the original and validation cohorts, the classifier was reported to diagnose cytomegalovirus status with high specificity and sensitivity. Some IMGT-functional V segments, including TRBV6-2 and TRBV6-3, could not be told apart with the 87-base-pair reads, so those segments were excluded. Linkage disequilibrium might explain the correlated functional status among segregating V segments, but an unknown experimental factor could not be excluded. Because counts were too low, some 17 rarely observed V segments, including chromosome 9 orphons, were left out of the earlier analysis of about 500 of the donors. In a later genetic analysis, fewer N-insertions in productive TCRs were reported among donors in an Asian-associated ancestry cluster than the roughly 710-donor mean. Immune exposure information for the cohort was limited to CMV serostatus. Most TCR sequences were seen in very few donors, while some public TCRs were found in many individuals. In a later analysis, TCR association rates were found to vary across HLA loci, with the most associated TCRs seen for DRB1 alleles and the fewest for HLA-C alleles. The study listed approximately 150 TCR beta chains as associated with cytomegalovirus. Most CMV-associated TCR beta chains appeared to be HLA-restricted in a later analysis, and the HLA associations seemed to be driven largely by CMV exposure. A further reported finding was that TCR beta sequences accurately predicted the HLA-A and HLA-B alleles for most subjects in the first cohort. The authors suggested that the approach could potentially be extended to other disease states and immunological phenotypes. When HLA alleles, especially DR and DQ, strongly co-occurred, TCR associations were difficult to assign to individual alleles. Specific HLA alleles were associated with 15,000 to 20,000 TCR beta sequences at a false discovery rate of 0.05 in a later analysis. Sequencing depth was assumed to be roughly uniform across donors in the presence/absence analyses, though that assumption may not hold. In a later analysis, HLA-associated TCR beta chains were found to be more clonally expanded and to have lower generation probabilities than equally common non-associated chains. An earlier analysis of approximately 500 of the donors showed that most TCR beta V segments appeared in productive rearrangements either about 87% or about 30% of the time, which broadly matched IMGT annotations. The cohort was sequenced for TCR beta chains only, and without alpha or paired-chain data the features that could be detected were limited. A cluster of highly shared sequence variants was judged likely to represent a technical artifact of the sequencing pipeline.

Based on the germline V gene, the CDR1 and CDR2 sequences are SGHDT and YYEEEE. The CDR3 contains 16 residues, cysteine and phenylalanine counted. Only the CDR3 portion is preserved as DNA: 48 bases, with reading frame beginning at the first base. Library construction relied on the immunoSEQ multiplex PCR assay. For the multiplex PCR, a mixture combining 60 forward primers for TCR Vbeta segments and 13 reverse primers for TCR Jbeta segments was used. The CDR3 region of rearranged TCR beta genes was amplified from genomic DNA by a multiplex PCR assay. The amplified TCR beta libraries were sequenced on the Illumina HiSeq System as 87-base-pair reads. The source study handled its data this way. A later analysis tallied 75 million to 95 million unique TCR beta chains across the roughly 610 repertoires, and some 10 million of those chains were shared by two or more donors. Raw reads were error-corrected and collapsed into unique sequences with a nearest-neighbor algorithm that merged closely related sequences to remove PCR and sequencing errors. To assign V, D and J gene segments, CDR3 sequences were aligned to IMGT reference sequences. For a sequence to be retained, a match of at least six nucleotides to both a V gene segment and a J gene segment was required. A rearrangement was called productive if the CDR3 had no stop codons and remained in frame with V and J, and every other rearrangement was called non-productive. Following IMGT convention, CDR3 was defined as the stretch from the second conserved V-encoded cysteine to the conserved J-encoded phenylalanine. The earlier analysis of some 540 of the donors excluded any sequence lacking an unambiguous match to a single V gene segment. An earlier analysis of several hundred of the donors called V segments functional above 56.7% productive rearrangements and segregating when the between-donor standard deviation exceeded 5%. To diagnose cytomegalovirus status from the catalog of TCR beta chain sequences, a statistical classification framework was built. V and J gene assignment, in a later analysis, came from comparing TCR nucleotide sequences with IMGT/GENE-DB human TR gene sequences. A later analysis assigned CDR3 sequences and most-parsimonious VDJ recombination scenarios with the TCRdist pipeline. A later analysis defined each TCR beta chain by its CDR3 amino acid sequence plus V-gene family, and excluded reads lacking a unique V-gene family. A later analysis removed 592 highly shared, low-generation-probability nucleotide sequences to deal with suspected cross-contamination and a sequencing artifact. For each public chain, a later analysis derived a clonal expansion index from normalized ranks of inferred template counts within each repertoire. In a later analysis, generation probabilities were computed using a VDJ recombination model fitted to out-of-frame rearrangements, and the results were checked against IGoR. In a later analysis, hypergeometric tests were used to score TCR-TCR, TCR-HLA and TCR-CMV co-occurrence, with a repertoire-size bias correction applied to TCR pairs. False discovery rates were estimated in a later analysis by permuting HLA or CMV assignments 20 times. In a later analysis, co-occurring TCRs were grouped with DBSCAN, and TCRdist sequence similarity was added when clustering was performed within HLA-allele-positive subsets. Repertoires with fewer than 30,000 or more than 120,000 public chains were left out of co-occurrence clustering, as were four to six repertoires with anomalous nucleotide sharing. Imported from immuneACCESS, the table was reduced by TCRdb to in-frame sequences with V and J called. These copies leave out some clones; in studies compared against another copy, an unresolved V gene accounts for under half, and the cause of the remainder is not known. The V and J calls and clone size were taken over from that table, and D and trimming were inferred from the DNA. For this sample the table gives 100,000 to 140,000 clones, of which around 76% were detected only once. The top ten clonotypes cover 2.7% of the sample.

A word on this clone: Its specific antigen is unknown. Germline is not matched at one junction end, which may reflect a read error.

The cohort comprised fewer than 750 healthy bone marrow donors. Cohort members were all nominally healthy when sampled, although unrecorded immune exposures were likely present. The donor tested CMV seropositive and was one of the 289 seropositive cohort members. A peripheral blood sample was provided by each donor, and peripheral blood mononuclear cells were used for TCR beta sequencing. Genomic DNA extraction from the blood cell samples was performed with the Qiagen DNeasy Blood Extraction Kit. The chain is encoded by TRBV5-6 joined to TRBJ2-4; 11 central nucleotides agree with TRBD1. Sample: PBMCs. The source is a young man in good health and CMV-seropositive. The CDR3 in this case is CASSLGGQGAKNSQYF. DNA sequence: TGTGCCAGCAGCTTGGGAGGACAGGGGGCCAAAAACAGTCAGTACTTC.